These 8 T cell receptor beta chains were all obtained from the same sample, sequenced in a study of T cells in Graves' hyperthyroidism and ophthalmopathy. Regions amplified from RNA transcripts were the TCR beta CDR3 regions. During a first-round RT-PCR of the TCR CDR3, the HTBI primer set was used. MiXCR was run by TCRdb on the multiplex PCR reads, yielding one entry per CDR3 protein. The sample lists about 350,000 distinct CDR3 sequences, roughly 15% occurring once. Source material: blood. The receptors originated from a woman between 40 and 50 years old with Graves' ophthalmopathy.

In this sample, this clonotype turned up a few times. The chain couples TRBV2 to TRBJ2-7, with 7 positions matching TRBD2. Germline assignment: CDR1 SNHLY and CDR2 FYNNEI. The V segment lost 2 bases and the J segment 0 bases; nucleotides outside the gene matches: 7. The CDR3 loop spans 16 amino acids. The CDR3 is CASSERRSGVSYEQYF. In nucleotides, the CDR3 is TGTGCCAGCAGTGAACGGAGGAGCGGGGTCTCCTACGAGCAGTACTTC.

In its sample, this clonotype was seen many times. The chain couples TRBV25-1 to TRBJ1-1, with a weak D call TRBD1 (6 bases). The CDR3 contains 13 residues. V gave up 4 bases and J gave up 8 bases, with 14 bases separating them. In germline, CDR1 is MGHDK, CDR2 SYGVNS. The CDR3 is CASSGQVAREAFF. The CDR3 DNA follows: TGTGCCAGCAGTGGACAGGTCGCACGGGAAGCTTTCTTT.

The J gene is TRBJ2-5, the V gene TRBV6-5; D not resolved. Per germline, CDR1 MNHEY and CDR2 SVGAGI. Deletions cut 0 bases from V and 2 bases from J, with 7 bases between. This CDR3 region has 14 residues. The CDR3 protein is CASSYSHGQETQYF. The CDR3 DNA reads TGTGCCAGCAGTTACTCGCACGGACAAGAGACCCAGTACTTC.

This clonotype came up a few times. The chain has TRBV12-3 or TRBV12-4 and TRBJ1-4; tentative D call: TRBD1 (5 bases). Trimming stripped 3 bases from V and 8 bases from J, with 13 bases between. This CDR3 comprises 14 residues. The CDR3 spells CASSLNRPYEKLFF. The CDR3 region has the DNA TGTGCCAGCAGTTTGAACAGGCCCTACGAAAAACTGTTTTTT.

This clonotype was counted a few times. J is TRBJ2-7 and V is TRBV7-6, with a possible D match to TRBD2 (7 bases). V was cut by 7 bases and J by 6 bases, with 13 bases left in between. The length of the CDR3 is 12 residues. Germline V gene lookup returns CDR1 SGHVS and CDR2 FNYEAQ. CDR3 region: CASTRGGGEQYF. CDR3 DNA: TGTGCCAGCACCAGAGGGGGGGGCGAGCAGTACTTC.

This chain links TRBV3-1 with TRBJ2-7; D is possibly TRBD2 (6 bases). This CDR3 region has 17 residues. Germline CDR1 reads LGHDT; CDR2 reads YNNKEL (reference sequence). The V gene lost 0 bases and the J gene lost 1 base, with 16 bases spanning the gap. The CDR3 loop reads CASSQDRWGVGSYEQYF. In DNA form, the CDR3 reads TGTGCCAGCAGCCAAGATCGCTGGGGGGTAGGGTCCTACGAGCAGTACTTC.

This clonotype was counted many times. This chain uses TRBV29-1 with TRBJ2-7; D uncertain. The length of the CDR3 is 13 residues. V lost 2 bases and J 1 base, leaving 9 bases between the germline ends. Germline CDR1 SQVTM, CDR2 ANQGSEA. CDR3 residues: CSVELVNSYEQYF. The DNA for the CDR3 is TGCAGCGTTGAACTTGTTAATTCCTACGAGCAGTACTTC.

This clonotype came up many times. This sequence joins TRBV28 and TRBJ1-1; TRBD1 is a possible D gene (5 bases). Germline V gives CDR1 MDHEN, CDR2 SYDVKM. With 6 bases removed from V and 1 base from J, the gap between germline ends came to 12 bases. The CDR3 is 14 residues long. The CDR3 is CASSPWGENTEAFF. For the CDR3, the DNA is TGTGCCAGCAGCCCCTGGGGGGAGAACACTGAAGCTTTCTTT. The full variable domain, completed using reference TRBV28 and TRBJ1-1, is DVKVTQSSRYLVKRTGEKVFLECVQDMDHENMFWYRQDPGLGLRLIYFSYDVKMKEKGDIPEGYSVSREKKERFSLILESASTNQTSMYLCASSPWGENTEAFFGQGTRLTVV.